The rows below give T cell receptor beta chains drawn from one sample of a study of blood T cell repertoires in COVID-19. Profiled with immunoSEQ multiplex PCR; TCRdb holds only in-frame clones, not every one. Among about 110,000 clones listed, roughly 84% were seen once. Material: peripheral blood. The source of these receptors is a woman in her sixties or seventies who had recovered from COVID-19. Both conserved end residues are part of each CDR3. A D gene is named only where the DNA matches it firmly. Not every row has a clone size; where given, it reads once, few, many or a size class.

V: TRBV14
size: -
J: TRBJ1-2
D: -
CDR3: CASSPRGGLGYGYTF
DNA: TGTGCCAGCAGCCCTAGGGGGGGACTCGGCTATGGCTACACCTTC

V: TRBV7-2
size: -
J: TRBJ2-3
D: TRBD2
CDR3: CASSLDKRGTDTQYF
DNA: TGTGCCAGCAGCTTAGACAAGCGGGGGACAGATACGCAGTATTTT

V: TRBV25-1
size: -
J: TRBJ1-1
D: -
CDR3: CASSKVGRGEAFF
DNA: TGTGCCAGCTCTAAGGTGGGCAGGGGTGAAGCTTTCTTT

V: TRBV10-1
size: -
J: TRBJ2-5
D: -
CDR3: CASSDEGHRQETQYF
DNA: TGCGCCAGCAGTGACGAAGGACATAGGCAAGAGACCCAGTACTTC

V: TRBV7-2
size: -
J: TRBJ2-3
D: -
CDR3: CASSQRTGTDTQYF
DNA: TGTGCCAGCAGCCAGCGGACTGGGACAGATACGCAGTATTTT

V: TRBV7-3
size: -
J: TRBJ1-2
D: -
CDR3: CASSSSGYTNYGYTF
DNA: TGTGCCAGCAGCTCCTCGGGTTACACTAACTATGGCTACACCTTC

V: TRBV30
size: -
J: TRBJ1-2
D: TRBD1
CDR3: CAWSRQQGLRNYGYTF
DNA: TGTGCCTGGAGTCGCCAACAGGGGCTCCGGAACTATGGCTACACCTTC

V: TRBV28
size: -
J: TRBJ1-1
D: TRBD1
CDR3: CASSTRTGSLGLTEAFF
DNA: TGTGCCAGCAGTACCCGGACAGGGAGTCTGGGTTTGACTGAAGCTTTCTTT

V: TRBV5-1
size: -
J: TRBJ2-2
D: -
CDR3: CASSQDPLGANTGELFF
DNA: TGCGCCAGCAGCCAGGACCCACTTGGGGCCAACACCGGGGAGCTGTTTTTT

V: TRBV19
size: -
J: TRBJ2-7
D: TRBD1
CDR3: CASSIQGEPAYEQYF
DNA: TGTGCCAGTAGTATACAGGGGGAACCGGCCTACGAGCAGTACTTC

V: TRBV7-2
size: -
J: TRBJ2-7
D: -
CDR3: CASSFSRYSYEQYF
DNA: TGTGCCAGCAGCTTTTCCAGGTACTCCTACGAGCAGTACTTC

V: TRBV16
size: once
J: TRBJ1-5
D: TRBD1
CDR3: CASTSLGTGSNQPQHF
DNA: TGTGCCAGCACCTCTCTCGGGACAGGGAGCAATCAGCCCCAGCATTTT

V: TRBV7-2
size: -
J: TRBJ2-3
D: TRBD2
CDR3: CASSLARTASGGDTQYF
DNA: TGTGCCAGCAGCTTAGCGCGAACGGCTAGCGGAGGAGATACGCAGTATTTT

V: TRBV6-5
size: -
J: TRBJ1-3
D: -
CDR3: CASSWVGPSSGNTIYF
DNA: TGTGCCAGCAGTTGGGTGGGGCCCAGCTCTGGAAACACCATATATTTT

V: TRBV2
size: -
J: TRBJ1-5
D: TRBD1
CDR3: CASSERQGDSNQPQHF
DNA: TGTGCCAGCAGTGAAAGACAGGGGGACAGCAATCAGCCCCAGCATTTT

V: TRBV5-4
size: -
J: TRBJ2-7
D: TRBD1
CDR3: CASSPPGQRYEQYF
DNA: TGTGCCAGCAGCCCCCCGGGACAGCGTTACGAGCAGTACTTC

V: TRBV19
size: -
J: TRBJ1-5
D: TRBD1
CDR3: CASTYDRALNQPQHF
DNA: TGTGCCAGTACCTACGACAGGGCCCTCAATCAGCCCCAGCATTTT

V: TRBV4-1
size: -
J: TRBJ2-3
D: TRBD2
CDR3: CASSQERGSGTDTQYF
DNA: TGCGCCAGCAGCCAAGAGCGGGGGTCGGGCACAGATACGCAGTATTTT

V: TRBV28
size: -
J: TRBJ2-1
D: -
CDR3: CASTGTYNEQFF
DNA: TGTGCCAGCACCGGGACATACAATGAGCAGTTCTTC

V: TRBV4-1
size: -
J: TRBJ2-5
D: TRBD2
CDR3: CASSPPSGRADQETQYF
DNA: TGCGCCAGCAGCCCGCCCAGCGGGAGGGCCGACCAAGAGACCCAGTACTTC

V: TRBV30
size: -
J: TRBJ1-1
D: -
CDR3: CAWNHPGFSKTEAFF
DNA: TGTGCCTGGAATCATCCAGGGTTTTCGAAGACTGAAGCTTTCTTT

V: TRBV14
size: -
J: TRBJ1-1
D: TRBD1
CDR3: CASSRQGSGEAFF
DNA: TGTGCCAGCAGCCGACAGGGATCCGGTGAAGCTTTCTTT

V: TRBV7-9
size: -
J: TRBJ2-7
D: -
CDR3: CASSLGVEQYF
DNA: TGTGCCAGCAGCCTCGGGGTAGAGCAGTACTTC

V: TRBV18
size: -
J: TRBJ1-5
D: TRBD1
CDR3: CASTMYRGHQPQHF
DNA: TGTGCCAGCACTATGTACAGGGGGCATCAGCCCCAGCATTTT

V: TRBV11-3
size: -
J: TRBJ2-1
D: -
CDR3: CASSLSRTTEQFF
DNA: TGTGCCAGCAGCTTAAGTAGGACTACCGAGCAGTTCTTC